Below are 28 T cell receptor beta chains sequenced from a single sample in a study of blood T cell repertoires in COVID-19. TCRdb keeps only in-frame clones here, not all; method: immunoSEQ multiplex PCR. The top ten clones hold approximately 3.8% of a sample with tens of thousands of clones, 65% to 85% of them seen once. The specimen sequenced was PBMCs or T cells enriched from blood (not recorded which). The receptors stem from a woman aged 40 to 50 with acute COVID-19.

This chain joins TRBV19 and TRBJ1-2, with TRBD1 matching over 9 bases. In germline, CDR1 is LNHDA, CDR2 SQIVND (reference sequence). With V trimmed by 6 bases and J by 3 bases, 5 bases remained unmatched. The CDR3 runs 14 residues. CDR3 protein: CASRRDRVDYGYTF. The DNA of the CDR3 is TGTGCCAGTAGACGGGACAGGGTTGACTATGGCTACACCTTC.

This chain connects TRBV20-1 to TRBJ2-1; TRBD2 aligns across 12 bases. Trimming cost V 3 bases and J 6 bases; bases outside gene matches: 9. This CDR3 is built from 16 residues. The germline CDR1 and CDR2 sequences are DFQATT and SNEGSKA (reference sequence). The CDR3 nucleotides read TGCAGTGCTAGTGCCTCGGGACTAGCGGGCGTCAATGAGCAGTTCTTC. As protein: CSASASGLAGVNEQFF.

The chain joins TRBV19 to TRBJ2-3; 7 nucleotides align to TRBD1. The germline V gene encodes CDR1 LNHDA and CDR2 SQIVND (reference sequence). CDR3 length: 15 residues. Losses at the gene ends were 3 bases for V and 1 base for J; bases not matched to a gene: 4. CDR3 protein: CASSIEGARTDTQYF. In DNA form, the CDR3 reads TGTGCCAGTAGTATTGAGGGGGCCCGCACAGATACGCAGTATTTT. The full variable domain, rest sourced from reference TRBV19 and TRBJ2-3, is DGGITQSPKYLFRKEGQNVTLSCEQNLNHDAMYWYRQDPGQGLRLIYYSQIVNDFQKGDIAEGYSVSREKKESFPLTVTSAQKNPTAFYLCASSIEGARTDTQYFGPGTRLTVL.

The chain's CDR3 is CATSRDGRQNEKLFF. The CDR3 coding sequence is TGTGCCACCAGCAGAGATGGAAGACAGAATGAAAAACTGTTTTTT. The gene calls are TRBV15 and TRBJ1-4; a weak D match, TRBD1 (5 bases). The CDR3 contains 15 residues. Per the germline V gene, CDR1 is LNHNV and CDR2 is YYDKDF (reference sequence). The germline V and J ends were trimmed by 0 bases and 5 bases, with 10 bases remaining between them.

The chain joins TRBV19 to TRBJ1-2; D ambiguous. Germline V lookup: CDR1 LNHDA, CDR2 SQIVND (reference sequence). CDR3 size: 12 residues. V shed 6 bases and J shed 0 bases, with 5 bases lying between them. CDR3 amino acids: CASSGANYGYTF. The CDR3 nucleotides read TGTGCCAGTAGCGGAGCTAACTATGGCTACACCTTC.

V and J are TRBV9 and TRBJ2-2; D gene ambiguous. Germline V gene sequence: CDR1 SGDLS, CDR2 YYNGEE. This CDR3 is 14 amino acids long. Trimming took 7 bases from V and 0 from J, leaving 10 bases between them. This CDR3 is CASARIANTGELFF. The CDR3 coding sequence is TGTGCCAGCGCCAGGATTGCGAACACCGGGGAGCTGTTTTTT.

The chain recombines TRBV7-9 with TRBJ2-1; 8 nucleotides line up with TRBD2. The ends lost 5 bases at V and 0 bases at J; junction bases unmatched: 6. The CDR3 spans 16 residues. Germline V gene lookup returns CDR1 SEHNR and CDR2 FQNEAQ (reference sequence). Here the CDR3 reads CASSPQRGSSYNEQFF. The CDR3 DNA follows: TGTGCCAGCAGCCCGCAGCGGGGGAGCTCCTACAATGAGCAGTTCTTC.

The CDR3 loop reads CASSEGAEYSNQPQHF. The CDR3 nucleotides read TGTGCCAGCAGTGAAGGGGCAGAGTATAGCAATCAGCCCCAGCATTTT. The chain is built from TRBV2 and TRBJ1-5; D unresolved. The CDR3 spans 16 residues. V lost 1 base and J lost 0, with 10 bases in between. Germline V gene sequence: CDR1 SNHLY, CDR2 FYNNEI.

The chain is built from TRBV2 and TRBJ1-5; tentative D call: TRBD1 (6 bases). V gave up 2 bases and J gave up 2 bases, with 13 bases separating them. The CDR3 extends over 16 amino acids. From germline, CDR1 is SNHLY and CDR2 FYNNEI. The CDR3 sequence is CASSEWRGQGNQPQHF. As DNA, the CDR3 is TGTGCCAGCAGTGAATGGCGGGGGCAGGGCAATCAGCCCCAGCATTTT.

In this sample, this clone turned up a few times. This chain links TRBV28 with TRBJ1-2; TRBD1 agrees at 8 bases. Trimming at V came to 4 bases and at J to 4 bases, leaving 8 bases not matched to a gene. Germline values: CDR1 MDHEN, CDR2 SYDVKM. The length of the CDR3 is 15 residues. CDR3 sequence reads: CASSSSDRGIYGYTF. In nucleotides, the CDR3 is TGTGCCAGCAGTTCCTCCGACAGGGGAATCTATGGCTACACCTTC.

The chain links TRBV29-1 to TRBJ1-2; D may be TRBD1 (6 bases). The germline V gene has CDR1 SQVTM and CDR2 ANQGSEA. The ends were cut back, 3 bases at V and 8 bases at J, with 16 bases in the middle. The CDR3 totals 13 residues. Here the CDR3 DNA reads TGCAGCGTTGATTGGTCAGGGGAGAGGGGCTACACCTTC. As protein: CSVDWSGERGYTF.

This chain links TRBV2 with TRBJ1-1; TRBD1 matches at 8 bases. V trimming: 2 bases; J trimming: 10 bases; junction bases outside the gene matches: 3. The CDR3 covers 12 residues. Germline CDR1 and CDR2: SNHLY and FYNNEI. CDR3 region: CASSERTGRAFF. DNA for the CDR3: TGTGCCAGCAGTGAAAGGACAGGGCGAGCTTTCTTT.

The V and J genes are TRBV27 and TRBJ2-3; TRBD2 aligns across 7 bases. J gave up 6 bases and V 5 bases, and 11 bases lay outside the gene matches. CDR3 length: 15 residues. Germline CDR1 is MNHEY and CDR2 is SMNVEV (reference sequence). CDR3 nucleotide sequence: TGTGCCAGCAGTCACCCTAGCGGCATCAGGGATACGCAGTATTTT. It yields the protein CASSHPSGIRDTQYF.

The V and J genes are TRBV5-1 and TRBJ1-1; TRBD1 agrees at 7 bases. V shed 2 bases and J 7 bases; nucleotides not matched to a gene: 8. The CDR3 contains 14 residues. Germline V gene sequence: CDR1 SGHRS, CDR2 YFSETQ. The CDR3: CASSFELGQSEAFF. The CDR3 DNA reads as TGCGCCAGCAGCTTTGAGTTGGGACAGAGTGAAGCTTTCTTT.

The chain combines TRBV9 with TRBJ1-6; D is unresolved. In germline, CDR1 is SGDLS, CDR2 YYNGEE. The CDR3 runs 14 residues. Deletions cut 0 bases from V and 9 bases from J, with 10 bases between. The CDR3 here is CASSVVAAGSPLHF. The CDR3 region has the DNA TGTGCCAGCAGCGTAGTGGCGGCTGGTTCACCCCTCCACTTT.

This clone was found a few times. V usage is TRBV5-6 and J usage is TRBJ1-5, with no clear D. V was shortened by 2 bases and J by 9 bases, with 15 bases between the two germline ends. The germline V gene has CDR1 SGHDT and CDR2 YYEEEE. CDR3 size: 14 residues. The CDR3 protein is CASSLKTGKVPQHF. Written as DNA, the CDR3 is TGTGCCAGCAGCTTAAAGACGGGGAAGGTGCCCCAGCATTTT.

The V and J genes are TRBV5-5 and TRBJ1-1; no definite D call. The CDR3 runs to 13 residues. CDR1 is SGHKS and CDR2 is YYEKEE in the germline V gene (reference sequence). V shed 2 bases and J shed 2 bases, with 7 bases lying between them. The CDR3 nucleotides are TGTGCCAGCAGCTTAACAGTAAACACTGAAGCTTTCTTT. Amino acid sequence: CASSLTVNTEAFF.

This chain uses TRBV10-3 with TRBJ1-2; weak D call: TRBD1 (5 bases). The CDR3 contains 13 residues. Germline-derived CDR1 and CDR2 are ENHRY and SYGVKD. The ends were cut back, 0 bases at V and 13 bases at J, with 15 bases in the middle. Here the CDR3 DNA reads TGTGCCATCAGTGAGTCCGGAGGGGATCCCTTCACCTTC. It codes for CAISESGGDPFTF.

About this clone itself: Germline and junction disagree at one end, which may indicate a read error. The CDR3 DNA reads TGTGCCAGCAGTCTGATAGGAGGGACAGGGTGGGATTTT. Translation gives CASSLIGGTGWDF. The rearrangement uses TRBV12-3 or TRBV12-4 and TRBJ2-3; the match to TRBD1 covers 9 bases. CDR3 length: 13 residues.

The V and J genes are TRBV7-9 and TRBJ2-7, with 7 bases that match TRBD2. Germline V gene data show CDR1 as SEHNR and CDR2 as FQNEAQ (reference sequence). Trimming at V came to 10 bases and at J to 5 bases, leaving 5 bases not matched to a gene. The CDR3 has 11 residues. This chain's CDR3 is CAILALDEQYF. As DNA, the CDR3 is TGTGCCATACTAGCGCTCGACGAGCAGTACTTC. The full variable domain, rest sourced from reference TRBV7-9 and TRBJ2-7, is DTGVSQNPRHKITKRGQNVTFRCDPISEHNRLYWYRQTLGQGPEFLTYFQNEAQLEKSRLLSDRFSAERPKGSFSTLEIQRTEQGDSAMYLCAILALDEQYFGPGTRLTVT.

The chain couples TRBV5-1 to TRBJ2-5, with 7 nucleotides matching TRBD2. The CDR3 has 14 residues. CDR1 is SGHRS and CDR2 is YFSETQ in the germline V gene. The J segment lost 1 base and the V segment lost 4 bases, leaving 4 bases of the junction unmatched. CDR3 bases: TGCGCCAGCAGCCCCCGGGGGGTCCAAGAGACCCAGTACTTC. This sequence encodes CASSPRGVQETQYF. Full variable domain (rest looked up from reference TRBV5-1 and TRBJ2-5): KAGVTQTPRYLIKTRGQQVTLSCSPISGHRSVSWYQQTPGQGLQFLFEYFSETQRNKGNFPGRFSGRQFSNSRSEMNVSTLELGDSALYLCASSPRGVQETQYFGPGTRLLVL.

The chain recombines TRBV28 with TRBJ1-4; TRBD1 might be the D (6 bases). V was shortened by 7 bases and J by 5 bases, with 8 bases between the two germline ends. The CDR3 extends over 12 amino acids. Germline V gene sequence: CDR1 MDHEN, CDR2 SYDVKM. CDR3 in amino acids: CASKGENEKLFF. DNA of the CDR3: TGTGCCAGCAAGGGGGAAAATGAAAAACTGTTTTTT.

As concerns this clone: Additional DNA sequences in this sample encode the identical CDR3. This CDR3 reads CASSLRETQYF. As DNA, the CDR3 is TGTGCCAGCAGTTTGCGGGAGACCCAGTACTTC. The rearrangement uses TRBV28 and TRBJ2-5; D not certain. Germline CDR1 MDHEN, CDR2 SYDVKM. This CDR3 contains 11 residues. Trimming took 3 bases from V and 5 from J, leaving 4 bases between them.

This sequence joins TRBV12-3 or TRBV12-4 and TRBJ1-4; no reliable D call. The CDR3 length is 11 residues. Trimming removed 3 bases at V and 11 bases at J, with 7 bases between. The CDR3 DNA reads TGTGCCAGCAGTTTTTCCTCCAAACTGTTTTTT. It translates to CASSFSSKLFF.

The chain joins TRBV28 to TRBJ1-1; D call uncertain. The CDR3 is 13 amino acids. CDR1 and CDR2 (germline): MDHEN, SYDVKM. V shed 2 bases and J shed 0 bases, with 4 bases lying between them. CDR3 nucleotides: TGTGCCAGCAGTTTACCAGTGAACACTGAAGCTTTCTTT. It translates to CASSLPVNTEAFF.

In its sample, this clone was seen once. Other DNA sequences in the sample encode the same CDR3. The rearrangement uses TRBV11-3 and TRBJ2-3; tentative D call: TRBD1 (6 bases). The CDR3 runs to 14 residues. CDR1 is SGHNT, CDR2 YENEEA, per germline. Trimming removed 4 bases from V and 0 bases from J, with 8 bases in between. CDR3 coding DNA: TGTGCCAGCAGCTACGACAGGAGCACAGATACGCAGTATTTT. Protein: CASSYDRSTDTQYF.

The chain couples TRBV29-1 to TRBJ2-7, with D possibly matching TRBD2 (6 bases). Germline V gives CDR1 SQVTM, CDR2 ANQGSEA. V was cut by 7 bases and J by 6 bases, with 13 bases left in between. CDR3 length: 11 residues. The DNA for the CDR3 is TGCAGCGCCGCGCGGGGCAGCGAGCAGTACGTC. It yields the protein CSAARGSEQYV.

This chain uses TRBV24-1 with TRBJ2-1; the match to TRBD2 covers 9 bases. The V gene end was trimmed by 9 bases and the J gene end by 6 bases; junction bases not matched to a gene: 8. This CDR3 region has 14 residues. CDR1 and CDR2 from the germline V gene are KGHDR and SFDVKD. DNA for the CDR3: TGTGCCACCGGACTCGGACTAGCGACCAATGAGCAGTTCTTC. It is translated as CATGLGLATNEQFF.